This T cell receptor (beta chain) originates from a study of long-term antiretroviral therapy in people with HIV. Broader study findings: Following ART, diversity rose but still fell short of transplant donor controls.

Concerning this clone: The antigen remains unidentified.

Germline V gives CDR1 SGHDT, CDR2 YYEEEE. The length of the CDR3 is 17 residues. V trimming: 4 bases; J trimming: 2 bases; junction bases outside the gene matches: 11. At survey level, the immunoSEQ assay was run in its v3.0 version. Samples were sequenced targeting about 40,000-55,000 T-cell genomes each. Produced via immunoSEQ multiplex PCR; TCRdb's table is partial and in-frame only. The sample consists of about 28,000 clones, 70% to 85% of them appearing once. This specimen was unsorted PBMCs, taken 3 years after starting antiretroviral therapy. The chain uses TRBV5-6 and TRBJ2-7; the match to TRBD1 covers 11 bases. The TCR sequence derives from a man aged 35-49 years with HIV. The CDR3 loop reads CASSGIGTGGLTYEQYF. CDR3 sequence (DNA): TGTGCCAGCAGCGGAATCGGGACAGGGGGACTGACCTACGAGCAGTACTTC.